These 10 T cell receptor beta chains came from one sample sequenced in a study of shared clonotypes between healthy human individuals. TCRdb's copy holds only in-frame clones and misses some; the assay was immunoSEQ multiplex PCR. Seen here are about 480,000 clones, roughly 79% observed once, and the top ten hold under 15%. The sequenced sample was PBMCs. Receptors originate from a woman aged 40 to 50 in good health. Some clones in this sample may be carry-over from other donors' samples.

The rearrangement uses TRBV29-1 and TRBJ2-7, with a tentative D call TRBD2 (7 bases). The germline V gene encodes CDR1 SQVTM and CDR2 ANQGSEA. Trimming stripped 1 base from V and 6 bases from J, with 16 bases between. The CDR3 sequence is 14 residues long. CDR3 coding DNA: TGCAGCGTTGAAGGGGAGGGGGGTGTAAGCGAGCAGTACTTC. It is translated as CSVEGEGGVSEQYF.

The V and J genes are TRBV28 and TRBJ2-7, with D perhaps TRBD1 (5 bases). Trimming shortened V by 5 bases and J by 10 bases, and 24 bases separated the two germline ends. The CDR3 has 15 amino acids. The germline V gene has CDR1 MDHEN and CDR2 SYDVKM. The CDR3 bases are TGTGCCAGCAGTCCACAACCCCTCAGGGCTCCCCCCCAGTACTTC. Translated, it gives CASSPQPLRAPPQYF.

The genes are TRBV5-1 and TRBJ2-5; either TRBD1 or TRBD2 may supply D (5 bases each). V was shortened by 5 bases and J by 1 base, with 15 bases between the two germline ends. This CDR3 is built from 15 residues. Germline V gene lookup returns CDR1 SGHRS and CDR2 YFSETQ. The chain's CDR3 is CASSSGRWSQETQYF. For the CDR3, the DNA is TGCGCCAGCAGTTCGGGACGGTGGAGCCAAGAGACCCAGTACTTC.

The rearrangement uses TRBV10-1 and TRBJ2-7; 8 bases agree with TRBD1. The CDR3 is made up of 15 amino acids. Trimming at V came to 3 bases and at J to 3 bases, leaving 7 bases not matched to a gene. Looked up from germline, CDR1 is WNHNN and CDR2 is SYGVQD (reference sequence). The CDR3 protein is CASSELDRENYEQYF. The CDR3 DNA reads TGCGCCAGCAGTGAACTGGACAGGGAAAACTACGAGCAGTACTTC.

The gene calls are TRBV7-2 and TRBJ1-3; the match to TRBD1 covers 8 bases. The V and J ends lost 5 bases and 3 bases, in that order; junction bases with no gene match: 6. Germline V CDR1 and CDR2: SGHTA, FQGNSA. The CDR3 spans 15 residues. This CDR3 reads CASSKDRVVGNTIYF. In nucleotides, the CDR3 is TGTGCCAGCAGCAAGGACAGGGTTGTTGGAAACACCATATATTTT. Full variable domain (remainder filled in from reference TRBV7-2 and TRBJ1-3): GAGVSQSPSNKVTEKGKDVELRCDPISGHTALYWYRQSLGQGLEFLIYFQGNSAPDKSGLPSDRFSAERTGGSVSTLTIQRTQQEDSAVYLCASSKDRVVGNTIYFGEGSWLTVV.

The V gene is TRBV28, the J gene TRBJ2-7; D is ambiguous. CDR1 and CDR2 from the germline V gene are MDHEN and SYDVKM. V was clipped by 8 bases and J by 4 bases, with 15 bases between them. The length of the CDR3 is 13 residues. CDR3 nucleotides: TGTGCCAGCCGAGGTCCTGGTCGATACGAGCAGTACTTC. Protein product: CASRGPGRYEQYF. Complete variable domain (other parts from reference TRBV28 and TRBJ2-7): DVKVTQSSRYLVKRTGEKVFLECVQDMDHENMFWYRQDPGLGLRLIYFSYDVKMKEKGDIPEGYSVSREKKERFSLILESASTNQTSMYLCASRGPGRYEQYFGPGTRLTVT.

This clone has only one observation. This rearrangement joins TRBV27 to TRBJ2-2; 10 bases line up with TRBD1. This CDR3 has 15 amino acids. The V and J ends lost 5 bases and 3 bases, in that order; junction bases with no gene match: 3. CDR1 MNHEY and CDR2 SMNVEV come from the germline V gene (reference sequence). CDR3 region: CASSRDRGDTGELFF. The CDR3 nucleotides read TGTGCCAGCAGTAGGGACAGGGGAGACACCGGGGAGCTGTTTTTT.

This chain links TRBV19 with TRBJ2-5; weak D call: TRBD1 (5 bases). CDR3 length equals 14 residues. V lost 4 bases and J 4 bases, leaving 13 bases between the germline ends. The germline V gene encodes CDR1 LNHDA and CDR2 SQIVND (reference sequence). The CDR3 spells CASSTQGDGETQYF. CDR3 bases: TGTGCCAGTAGTACCCAGGGCGATGGAGAGACCCAGTACTTC.

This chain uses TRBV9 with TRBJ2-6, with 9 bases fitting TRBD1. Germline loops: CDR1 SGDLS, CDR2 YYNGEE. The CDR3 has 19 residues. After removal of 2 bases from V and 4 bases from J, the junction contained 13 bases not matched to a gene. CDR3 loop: CASSVSAGTGRAGANVLTF. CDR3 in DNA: TGTGCCAGCAGCGTTTCCGCCGGGACAGGGAGAGCGGGGGCCAACGTCCTGACTTTC.

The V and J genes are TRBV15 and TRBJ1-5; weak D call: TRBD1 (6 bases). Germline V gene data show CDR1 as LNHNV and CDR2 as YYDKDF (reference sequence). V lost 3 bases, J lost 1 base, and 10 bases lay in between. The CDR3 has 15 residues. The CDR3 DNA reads TGTGCCACCAGCAGCGAAACAGGGAGCAATCAGCCCCAGCATTTT. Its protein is CATSSETGSNQPQHF.